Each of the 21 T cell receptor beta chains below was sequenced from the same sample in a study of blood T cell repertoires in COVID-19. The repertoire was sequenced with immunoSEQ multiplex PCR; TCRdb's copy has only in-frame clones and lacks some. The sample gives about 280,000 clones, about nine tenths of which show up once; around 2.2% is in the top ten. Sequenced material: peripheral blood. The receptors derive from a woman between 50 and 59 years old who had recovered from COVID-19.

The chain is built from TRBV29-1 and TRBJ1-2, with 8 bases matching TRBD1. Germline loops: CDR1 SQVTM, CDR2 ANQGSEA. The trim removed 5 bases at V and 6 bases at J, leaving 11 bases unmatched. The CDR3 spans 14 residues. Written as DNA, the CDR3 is TGCAGCGTTACCGGACAGGGATGGCGGGATGGCTACACCTTC. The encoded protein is CSVTGQGWRDGYTF.

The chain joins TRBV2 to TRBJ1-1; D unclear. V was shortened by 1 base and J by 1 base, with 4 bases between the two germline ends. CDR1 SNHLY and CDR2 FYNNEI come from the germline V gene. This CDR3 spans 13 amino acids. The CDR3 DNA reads TGTGCCAGCAGTGAAGTCGGGAACACTGAAGCTTTCTTT. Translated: CASSEVGNTEAFF.

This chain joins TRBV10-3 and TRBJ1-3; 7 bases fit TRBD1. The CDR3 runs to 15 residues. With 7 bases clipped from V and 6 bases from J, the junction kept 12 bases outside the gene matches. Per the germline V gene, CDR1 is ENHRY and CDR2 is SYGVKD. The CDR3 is CAIKSYGQAQNTIYF. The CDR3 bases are TGTGCCATCAAATCATACGGACAGGCGCAAAACACCATATATTTT.

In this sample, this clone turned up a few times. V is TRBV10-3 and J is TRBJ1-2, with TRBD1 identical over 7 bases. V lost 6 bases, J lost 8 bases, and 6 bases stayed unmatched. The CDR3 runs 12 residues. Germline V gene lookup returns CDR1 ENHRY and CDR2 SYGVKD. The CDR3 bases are TGTGCCATCAGCACAGGGGTAGGGGGCTACACCTTC. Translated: CAISTGVGGYTF.

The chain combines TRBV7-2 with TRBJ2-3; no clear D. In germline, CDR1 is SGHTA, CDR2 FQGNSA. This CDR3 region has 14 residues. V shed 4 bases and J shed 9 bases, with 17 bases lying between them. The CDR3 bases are TGTGCCAGCAGCTCACCCCAGACTGCGCTCACGCAGTATTTT. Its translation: CASSSPQTALTQYF.

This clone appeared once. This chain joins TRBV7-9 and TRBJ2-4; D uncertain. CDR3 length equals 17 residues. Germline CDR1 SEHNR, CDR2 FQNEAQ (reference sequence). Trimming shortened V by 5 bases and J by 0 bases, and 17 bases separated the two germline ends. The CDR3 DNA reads TGTGCCAGCAGCGTTTCCTGGTCCTCTATAGCCAAAAACATTCAGTACTTC. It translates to CASSVSWSSIAKNIQYF.

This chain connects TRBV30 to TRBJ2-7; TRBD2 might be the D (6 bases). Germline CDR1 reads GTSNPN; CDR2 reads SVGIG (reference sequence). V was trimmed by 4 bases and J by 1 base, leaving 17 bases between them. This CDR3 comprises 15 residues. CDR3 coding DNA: TGTGCCTGGACGACTGGAGGGGCGGGTTCCTACGAGCAGTACTTC. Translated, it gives CAWTTGGAGSYEQYF.

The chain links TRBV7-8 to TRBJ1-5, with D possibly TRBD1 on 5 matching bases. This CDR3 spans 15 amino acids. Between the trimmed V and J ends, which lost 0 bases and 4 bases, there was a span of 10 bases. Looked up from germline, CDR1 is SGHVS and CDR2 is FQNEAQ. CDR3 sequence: CASSLAGQGNQPQHF. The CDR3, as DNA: TGTGCCAGCAGCTTAGCGGGCCAGGGTAATCAGCCCCAGCATTTT.

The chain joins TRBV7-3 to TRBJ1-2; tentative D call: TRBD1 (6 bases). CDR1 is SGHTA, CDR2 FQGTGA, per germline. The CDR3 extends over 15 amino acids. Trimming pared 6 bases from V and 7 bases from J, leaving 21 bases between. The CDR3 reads CASRPDRRSIRGYTF. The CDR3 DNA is TGTGCCAGCAGGCCCGACAGGCGGAGTATCCGTGGCTACACCTTC.

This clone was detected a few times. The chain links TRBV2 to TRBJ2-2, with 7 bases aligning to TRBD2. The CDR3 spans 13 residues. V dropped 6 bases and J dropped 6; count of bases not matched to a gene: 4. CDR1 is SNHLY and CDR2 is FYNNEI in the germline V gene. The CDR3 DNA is TGTGCCAGCAGGCGGGAGTACGCCGGGGAGCTGTTTTTT. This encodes CASRREYAGELFF.

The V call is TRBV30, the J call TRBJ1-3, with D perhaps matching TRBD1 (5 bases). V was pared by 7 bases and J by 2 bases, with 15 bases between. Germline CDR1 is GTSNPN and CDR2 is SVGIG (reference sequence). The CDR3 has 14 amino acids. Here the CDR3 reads CAFAGVRAGNTIYF. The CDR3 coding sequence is TGTGCCTTCGCGGGGGTTCGGGCTGGAAACACCATATATTTT.

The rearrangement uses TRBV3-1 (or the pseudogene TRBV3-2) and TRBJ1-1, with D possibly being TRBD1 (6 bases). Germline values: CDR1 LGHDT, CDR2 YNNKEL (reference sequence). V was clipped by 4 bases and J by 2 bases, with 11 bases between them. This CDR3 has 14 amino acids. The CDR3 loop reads CASSPGVTNTEAFF. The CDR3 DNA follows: TGTGCCAGCAGCCCAGGGGTAACTAACACTGAAGCTTTCTTT.

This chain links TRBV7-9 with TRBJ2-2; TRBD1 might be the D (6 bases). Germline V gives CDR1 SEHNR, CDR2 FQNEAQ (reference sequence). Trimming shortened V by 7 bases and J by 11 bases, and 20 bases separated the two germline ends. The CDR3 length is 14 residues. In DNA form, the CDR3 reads TGTGCCAGCACCTATAACAGGGTCCTTGGTGAGCTGTTTTTT. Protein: CASTYNRVLGELFF.

CDR3 protein: CASSNPGYGYTF. The CDR3 DNA sequence: TGTGCCAGCAGTAACCCAGGTTATGGCTACACCTTC. This chain joins TRBV12-3 or TRBV12-4 and TRBJ1-2; D gene ambiguous. Trimming shortened V by 5 bases and J by 5 bases, and 9 bases separated the two germline ends. The CDR3 runs to 12 residues.

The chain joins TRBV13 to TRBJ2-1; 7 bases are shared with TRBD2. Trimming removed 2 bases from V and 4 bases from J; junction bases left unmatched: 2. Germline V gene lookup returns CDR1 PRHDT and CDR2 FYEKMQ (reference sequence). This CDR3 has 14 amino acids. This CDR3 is CASSLRRGYNEQFF. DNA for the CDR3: TGTGCCAGCAGCTTACGGCGGGGGTACAATGAGCAGTTCTTC.

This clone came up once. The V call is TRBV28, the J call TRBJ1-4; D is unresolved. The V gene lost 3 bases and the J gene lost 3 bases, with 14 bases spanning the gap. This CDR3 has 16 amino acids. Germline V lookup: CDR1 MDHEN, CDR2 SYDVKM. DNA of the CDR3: TGTGCCAGCAGTTTTACCCTAGGAACGGCTAATGAAAAACTGTTTTTT. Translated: CASSFTLGTANEKLFF.

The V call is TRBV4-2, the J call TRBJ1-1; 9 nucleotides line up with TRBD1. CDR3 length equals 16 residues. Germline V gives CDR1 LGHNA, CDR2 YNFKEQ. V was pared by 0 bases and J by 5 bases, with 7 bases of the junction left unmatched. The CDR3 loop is CASSQDPGTGFTEAFF. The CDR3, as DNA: TGTGCCAGCAGCCAAGATCCCGGGACAGGGTTTACTGAAGCTTTCTTT.

The CDR3 is CASSFSGRHEQFF. The CDR3 DNA follows: TGTGCCAGCAGCTTTAGCGGGAGGCATGAGCAGTTCTTC. This chain links TRBV28 with TRBJ2-1, with 10 bases identical to TRBD2. The CDR3 runs 13 residues. V shed 6 bases and J 8 bases; nucleotides not matched to a gene: 4. Germline CDR1 and CDR2: MDHEN and SYDVKM.

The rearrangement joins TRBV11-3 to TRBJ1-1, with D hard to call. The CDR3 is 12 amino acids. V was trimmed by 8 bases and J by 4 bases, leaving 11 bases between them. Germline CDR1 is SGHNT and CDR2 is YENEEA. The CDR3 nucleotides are TGTGCCAGCTCTCGCGGTGCCACTGAAGCTTTCTTT. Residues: CASSRGATEAFF.

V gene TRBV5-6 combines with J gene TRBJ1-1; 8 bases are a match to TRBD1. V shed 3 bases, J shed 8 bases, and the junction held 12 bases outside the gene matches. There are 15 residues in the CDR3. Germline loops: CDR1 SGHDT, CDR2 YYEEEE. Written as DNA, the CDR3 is TGTGCCAGCAGCTCCTTCGGACAGGGTGGATCCGAAGCTTTCTTT. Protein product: CASSSFGQGGSEAFF.

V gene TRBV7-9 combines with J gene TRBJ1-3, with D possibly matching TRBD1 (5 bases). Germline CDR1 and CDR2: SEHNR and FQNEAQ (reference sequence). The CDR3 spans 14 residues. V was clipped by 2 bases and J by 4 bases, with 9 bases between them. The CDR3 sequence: CASSLYSGGNTIYF. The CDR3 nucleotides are TGTGCCAGCAGCTTATACTCAGGGGGAAACACCATATATTTT.